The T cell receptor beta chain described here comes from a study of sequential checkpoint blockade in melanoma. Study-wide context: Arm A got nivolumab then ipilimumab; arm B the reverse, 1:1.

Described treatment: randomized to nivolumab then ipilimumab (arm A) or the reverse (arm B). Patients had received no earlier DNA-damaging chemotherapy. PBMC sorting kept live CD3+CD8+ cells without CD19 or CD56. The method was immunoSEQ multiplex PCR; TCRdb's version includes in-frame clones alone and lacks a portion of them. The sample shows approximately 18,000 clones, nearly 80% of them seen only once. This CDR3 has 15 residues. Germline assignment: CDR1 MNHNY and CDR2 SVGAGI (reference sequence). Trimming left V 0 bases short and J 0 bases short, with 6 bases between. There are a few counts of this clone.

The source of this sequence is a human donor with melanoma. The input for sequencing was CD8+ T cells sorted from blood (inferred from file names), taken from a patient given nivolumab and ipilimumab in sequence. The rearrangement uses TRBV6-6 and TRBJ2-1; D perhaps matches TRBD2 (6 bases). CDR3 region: CASSYSGGSYNEQFF. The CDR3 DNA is TGTGCCAGCAGTTACTCGGGAGGCTCCTACAATGAGCAGTTCTTC.